The source of this T cell receptor beta chain is a study of blood T cell repertoires in COVID-19 (dated by TCRdb to between 2020 and 2021). About the full investigation: The collaborator samples originated in the United States, Italy and Spain and spanned the acute and convalescent phases of COVID-19. The samples were drawn from the first 160 participants of the ongoing ImmuneRACE study and from some 1,300 subjects provided by 6 global collaborators. The repertoires were released in a freely available public database meant as a resource for research on the immune response to SARS-CoV-2. HLA class I and class II types, where available, came from metadata supplied by the sample provider rather than from assay-based typing. Subjects who had been exposed to COVID-19, were actively infected with it, or had recovered from it provided the deeply sampled blood TCRbeta repertoires that made up the dataset. The sample metadata nearly always contained a de-identified subject ID, COVID-19 status, age in years and sex. The material from the prospective study consisted of cDNA or gDNA derived from T cells, B-cell-depleted T cells, or PBMCs.

TCRbeta CDR3 regions were amplified from genomic DNA by means of the immunoSEQ Assay, a bias-controlled multiplex PCR. Per the original workflow: Nucleated cell counts per sample were estimated from amplification of reference gene primers within the assay. To quantify the absolute abundance of each unique TCRbeta CDR3 rearrangement, sequence reads were collapsed and filtered. Productive Simpson clonality was computed per sample as the square root of Simpson's diversity index over productive rearrangements. The immuneACCESS repertoire file appears here via TCRdb, limited to in-frame rearrangements. These files lack a portion of the clones; in checked studies, under half of the deficit traces to unresolved V genes, and the cause of the others is not known. Clonal size and the V and J genes are those of that table, whereas D and trimming came from the DNA. The sample records about 75,000 clones, 60% to 85% of which are singletons. Of the sample, 5% to 5.5% falls within the top ten clones.

The table lists this clone with a count of one. Its antigen specificity is not known. No base-level quality is on record; no much larger clone is a single base apart. The research as a whole found: The quantity of clinical and demographic metadata differed by source and by participant and was supplied without curation.

Collaborating institutions collected whole blood in K2EDTA tubes following their own protocols. Collaborator samples were shipped for TCRbeta analysis as frozen whole blood, isolated PBMCs, or DNA extracted from either sample type. This sequence was found in a woman aged 80 or over with active or convalescent COVID-19. What was sequenced was peripheral blood.

The nucleotides are TGTGCCAGTAGCACGGTTGCTAGCCAAGAGACCCAGTACTTC. Translated, it reads CASSTVASQETQYF. Here the chain combines TRBV19 and TRBJ2-5; the D gene identity is not certain. CDR3 length: 14 amino acids, cysteine to phenylalanine. Left in the record is the CDR3 DNA by itself, 42 bases read in frame from the first base. The germline V gene (reference sequence) supplies CDR1 LNHDA and CDR2 SQIVND. V is pared back by 6 bases and J by 1 base, with 12 bases lying between the germline termini. Joined to the reference TRBV19 and TRBJ2-5 proteins, this CDR3 gives the full variable domain: DGGITQSPKYLFRKEGQNVTLSCEQNLNHDAMYWYRQDPGQGLRLIYYSQIVNDFQKGDIAEGYSVSREKKESFPLTVTSAQKNPTAFYLCASSTVASQETQYFGPGTRLLVL.